The entry below gives a single T cell receptor (beta chain) sequence along with its context. Those enrolled, adults aged roughly 18 to 100 years, came from roughly 23 US areas. CDR1 is SGHNT and CDR2 is YENEEA in the germline V gene. V lost 1 base and J 0 bases, leaving 7 bases between the germline ends. The CDR3 consists of 15 residues. The sample originates from a study of blood T cell repertoires in COVID-19. The overall study: COVID-19 samples from acute and convalescent phases originated in the United States, Italy and Spain. The cDNA or gDNA used as material had been derived from T cells, B-cell-depleted T cells, or PBMCs.

Study processing details: Quantification of nucleated cells was approximated via reference gene primer amplification. Libraries were prepared by immunoSEQ multiplex PCR; TCRdb keeps only in-frame clonotypes and omits some of them. That table gives V, J and clone size, and the DNA gave D and trimming. The table includes approximately 330,000 clones, 80% to 90% detected once. The source is a woman aged 40 to 49 with acute COVID-19. Sequenced input: PBMCs or T cells enriched from blood (not recorded which). The chain employs TRBV11-3 and TRBJ2-1, with a weak D call TRBD1 (5 bases). CDR3 loop: CASSLGGSSYNEQFF. In nucleotides, the CDR3 is TGTGCCAGCAGCTTAGGGGGCAGCTCCTACAATGAGCAGTTCTTC.